The 30 T cell receptor beta chains presented below share a single source sample, sequenced in a study of OX40 agonist ivuxolimab in advanced cancers. Some clones are missing from TCRdb's copy, which holds only in-frame ones; the method was immunoSEQ multiplex PCR. The sample consists of tens of thousands of clones, around 89% of them appearing once. The sample in question was CD4+ or CD8+ T cells sorted from blood, obtained in a trial of the OX40 agonist ivuxolimab. These TCRs come from an adult with an advanced solid tumor such as melanoma, head and neck, liver or kidney cancer.

CDR3 bases: TGTGCCAGCAGCCAAGCAACAGGGTTGCGAGAGACCCAGTACTTC. Encoded protein: CASSQATGLRETQYF. V is TRBV14 and J is TRBJ2-5, with D maybe TRBD1 (6 bases). The CDR3 consists of 15 residues. V lost 1 base, J lost 4 bases, and 13 bases lay in between. Per the germline V gene, CDR1 is SGHDN and CDR2 is FVKESK.

The chain joins TRBV18 to TRBJ2-7; the D gene is possibly TRBD1 (6 bases). The length of the CDR3 is 14 residues. V was clipped by 8 bases and J by 4 bases, with 18 bases between them. The germline CDR1 and CDR2 sequences are KGHSH and LQKENI. In DNA form, the CDR3 reads TGTGCCAGCGGGACGGGACAAGGTACTTACGAGCAGTACTTC. The encoded protein is CASGTGQGTYEQYF.

This rearrangement joins TRBV9 to TRBJ1-5; no definite D call. This CDR3 is built from 13 residues. V shed 0 bases and J shed 7 bases, with 8 bases lying between them. Per the germline V gene, CDR1 is SGDLS and CDR2 is YYNGEE. CDR3 nucleotide sequence: TGTGCCAGCAGCGTAGGAGGGCAGCAGCCCCAGCATTTT. Amino acids: CASSVGGQQPQHF.

V is TRBV11-1 and J is TRBJ2-7, with 8 bases matching TRBD2. V shed 2 bases, J shed 2 bases, and the junction held 2 bases outside the gene matches. From germline, CDR1 is SGHAT and CDR2 FQDESV (reference sequence). This CDR3 is built from 14 residues. The CDR3, as DNA: TGTGCCAGCAGCTTAACGGGAGGGCCCTACGAGCAGTACTTC. Its translation is CASSLTGGPYEQYF.

The V gene is TRBV13, the J gene TRBJ2-3; TRBD2 matches 8 bases. V shed 0 bases, J shed 1 base, and the junction held 0 bases outside the gene matches. Germline V gene data show CDR1 as PRHDT and CDR2 as FYEKMQ (reference sequence). The CDR3 is 15 amino acids. DNA for the CDR3: TGTGCCAGCAGCTTAGGGACTAGCGGCACAGATACGCAGTATTTT. Translating gives CASSLGTSGTDTQYF.

This sequence joins TRBV18 and TRBJ1-5; possible D gene TRBD1, 5 bases. This CDR3 comprises 15 residues. In germline, CDR1 is KGHSH, CDR2 LQKENI. V lost 3 bases, J lost 2 bases, and 11 bases lay in between. The CDR3 sequence is CASSPGVQGNQPQHF. For the CDR3, the DNA is TGTGCCAGCTCACCCGGGGTACAGGGCAATCAGCCCCAGCATTTT.

The chain is built from TRBV6-1 and TRBJ2-1, with D uncertain. CDR3 length: 11 amino acids. V lost 4 bases and J lost 10, with 8 bases in between. Germline V lookup: CDR1 MNHNS, CDR2 SASEGT. As DNA, the CDR3 is TGTGCCAGCAGTGGGGTGGGGGAGCAGTTCTTC. It yields the protein CASSGVGEQFF.

This rearrangement joins TRBV2 to TRBJ1-1; TRBD1 matches 9 bases. CDR3 size: 17 residues. V lost 6 bases to trimming and J lost 0 bases; unmatched junction nucleotides: 11. CDR1 SNHLY and CDR2 FYNNEI come from the germline V gene. The CDR3 spells CASRVAGTGTVNTEAFF. The CDR3 DNA reads as TGTGCCAGCAGGGTCGCCGGGACAGGGACAGTGAACACTGAAGCTTTCTTT.

This clone came up once. This sequence joins TRBV7-8 and TRBJ2-7, with D perhaps TRBD2 (5 bases). V lost 0 bases and J 1 base, leaving 10 bases between the germline ends. CDR1 and CDR2 (germline): SGHVS, FQNEAQ. The CDR3 is 15 amino acids. CDR3: CASSLAAGISYEQYF. The CDR3 DNA reads as TGTGCCAGCAGCTTAGCGGCCGGGATTTCCTACGAGCAGTACTTC.

This sequence joins TRBV5-1 and TRBJ2-7; the match to TRBD1 covers 7 bases. The CDR3 runs 16 residues. Trimming took 4 bases from V and 1 from J; bases not matched to a gene: 11. Germline loops: CDR1 SGHRS, CDR2 YFSETQ. For the CDR3, the DNA is TGCGCCAGCAGCACCGCCGGACAGGATGGGTCCTACGAGCAGTACTTC. The encoded protein is CASSTAGQDGSYEQYF. The full variable domain, with the rest looked up from reference TRBV5-1 and TRBJ2-7, is KAGVTQTPRYLIKTRGQQVTLSCSPISGHRSVSWYQQTPGQGLQFLFEYFSETQRNKGNFPGRFSGRQFSNSRSEMNVSTLELGDSALYLCASSTAGQDGSYEQYFGPGTRLTVT.

V is TRBV7-9 and J is TRBJ1-1; D is undetermined. The germline CDR1 and CDR2 sequences are SEHNR and FQNEAQ (reference sequence). V lost 4 bases to trimming and J lost 3 bases, with 3 bases between them. This CDR3 is built from 11 residues. The DNA for the CDR3 is TGTGCCAGCAGCTCCTACACTGAAGCTTTCTTT. Translation gives CASSSYTEAFF. The complete variable domain, with remaining parts taken from reference TRBV7-9 and TRBJ1-1, reads DTGVSQNPRHKITKRGQNVTFRCDPISEHNRLYWYRQTLGQGPEFLTYFQNEAQLEKSRLLSDRFSAERPKGSFSTLEIQRTEQGDSAMYLCASSSYTEAFFGQGTRLTVV.

This chain joins TRBV2 and TRBJ1-1; D call uncertain. CDR3 size: 13 residues. Germline loops: CDR1 SNHLY, CDR2 FYNNEI. The V end was cut by 0 bases, the J end by 7 bases, with 9 bases between. The CDR3 DNA reads TGTGCCAGCAGTGAAGCTCCCGTCATTGAAGCTTTCTTT. Its translation: CASSEAPVIEAFF.

This clone was observed once. This chain connects TRBV19 to TRBJ1-4; the D is unclear. Per germline, CDR1 LNHDA and CDR2 SQIVND (reference sequence). Deletions cut 7 bases from V and 10 bases from J, with 19 bases between. The CDR3 has 14 amino acids. The CDR3 is CASKGPRVGRKLFF. As DNA, the CDR3 is TGTGCCAGTAAGGGCCCGCGCGTCGGAAGAAAACTGTTTTTT. Filled out from reference TRBV19 and TRBJ1-4, the complete variable domain reads DGGITQSPKYLFRKEGQNVTLSCEQNLNHDAMYWYRQDPGQGLRLIYYSQIVNDFQKGDIAEGYSVSREKKESFPLTVTSAQKNPTAFYLCASKGPRVGRKLFFGSGTQLSVL.

The chain combines TRBV27 with TRBJ2-5; D is unresolved. V was shortened by 5 bases and J by 4 bases, with 8 bases between the two germline ends. The CDR3 consists of 12 residues. Germline V CDR1 and CDR2: MNHEY, SMNVEV (reference sequence). Written as DNA, the CDR3 is TGTGCCAGCAGTACGATAGGAGAGACCCAGTACTTC. This gives the protein CASSTIGETQYF.

CDR3 region: CASSLDRGGDQPQHF. The CDR3 coding sequence is TGTGCCAGCAGCTTGGATCGGGGCGGCGATCAGCCCCAGCATTTT. This rearrangement joins TRBV5-5 to TRBJ1-5; perhaps TRBD1 as D (5 bases). This CDR3 contains 15 residues. Trimming removed 0 bases from V and 5 bases from J, with 12 bases in between. In germline, CDR1 is SGHKS, CDR2 YYEKEE (reference sequence).

This sequence joins TRBV29-1 and TRBJ2-1, with D unclear. Trimming took off 7 bases at V and 2 bases at J, with 15 bases between the two ends. CDR3 size: 14 residues. From germline, CDR1 is SQVTM and CDR2 ANQGSEA. This CDR3 is CSADPRIAYNEQFF. DNA for the CDR3: TGCAGCGCCGACCCTAGAATAGCCTACAATGAGCAGTTCTTC.

This clone appeared a few times. The chain carries TRBV19 and TRBJ1-2; TRBD1 matches 10 bases. Germline CDR1 and CDR2: LNHDA and SQIVND (reference sequence). The CDR3 has 12 amino acids. The ends lost 8 bases at V and 7 bases at J; junction bases unmatched: 4. CDR3 sequence (DNA): TGTGCCAGTGAGACAGGGGGCCGTGGCTACACCTTC. The encoded protein is CASETGGRGYTF.

The chain uses TRBV5-4 and TRBJ2-7; tentatively, D is TRBD1 (7 bases). Trimming took 3 bases from V and 5 from J, leaving 24 bases between them. Germline CDR1 SGHNT, CDR2 YYREEE (reference sequence). CDR3 size: 17 residues. In DNA form, the CDR3 reads TGTGCCAGCAGCTCGATACAGCGGCGACTAGGGGGCGACGAGCAGTACTTC. Protein sequence: CASSSIQRRLGGDEQYF.

The CDR3 is CASSLGDWREFHEQYF. The CDR3 DNA sequence: TGTGCCAGCAGCTTGGGGGACTGGCGGGAGTTCCACGAGCAGTACTTC. The V gene is TRBV5-5, the J gene TRBJ2-7; 7 bases align to TRBD2. V gave up 0 bases and J gave up 5 bases; unmatched junction bases: 11. Per germline, CDR1 SGHKS and CDR2 YYEKEE (reference sequence). The CDR3 contains 16 residues.

The rearrangement links TRBV9 to TRBJ2-3; TRBD1 aligns across 8 bases. The junction had 10 bases not matched to a gene; V was cut back by 4 bases and J by 3 bases. Germline CDR1 and CDR2: SGDLS and YYNGEE. The CDR3 loop spans 16 amino acids. The CDR3 spells CASSPAGGDGTDTQYF. CDR3 in DNA: TGTGCCAGCAGCCCCGCAGGGGGCGATGGGACAGATACGCAGTATTTT.

The V and J genes are TRBV28 and TRBJ2-7, with D perhaps matching TRBD2 (7 bases). Germline V gives CDR1 MDHEN, CDR2 SYDVKM. The CDR3 covers 16 residues. Trimming removed 4 bases at V and 3 bases at J, with 19 bases between. The CDR3 sequence: CASSSPRGASFYEQYF. The CDR3 bases are TGTGCCAGCAGTTCGCCCCGGGGGGCGTCATTCTACGAGCAGTACTTC.

V gene TRBV5-1 combines with J gene TRBJ2-7; D is possibly TRBD1 (7 bases). With 5 bases removed from V and 0 bases from J, the gap between germline ends came to 9 bases. CDR3 length: 13 amino acids. CDR1 is SGHRS, CDR2 YFSETQ, per germline. The CDR3 spells CASREGASYEQYF. CDR3 DNA sequence: TGCGCCAGCAGGGAGGGGGCCTCCTACGAGCAGTACTTC. Using reference TRBV5-1 and TRBJ2-7 for the parts outside the CDR3, the full variable domain is KAGVTQTPRYLIKTRGQQVTLSCSPISGHRSVSWYQQTPGQGLQFLFEYFSETQRNKGNFPGRFSGRQFSNSRSEMNVSTLELGDSALYLCASREGASYEQYFGPGTRLTVT.

The rearrangement joins TRBV6-6 to TRBJ2-1; 10 bases map to TRBD2. This CDR3 spans 16 amino acids. J gave up 8 bases and V 3 bases, and 10 bases lay outside the gene matches. Germline V lookup: CDR1 MNHNY, CDR2 SVGAGI (reference sequence). CDR3 in amino acids: CASSYVRPSGRDEQFF. The CDR3 bases are TGTGCCAGCAGTTATGTTCGTCCTAGCGGGAGAGATGAGCAGTTCTTC.

The rearrangement links TRBV5-4 to TRBJ2-2, with 9 bases identical to TRBD2. The CDR3 is 14 amino acids. Germline V gives CDR1 SGHNT, CDR2 YYREEE (reference sequence). The J segment lost 7 bases and the V segment lost 5 bases, leaving 6 bases of the junction unmatched. CDR3: CASSSTSGYGELFF. The CDR3 region has the DNA TGTGCCAGCAGTTCCACTAGCGGGTACGGGGAGCTGTTTTTT.

There are a few counts of this clone. Relative to the germline gene, one junction end is altered; a read error may explain this. The rearrangement links TRBV7-7 to TRBJ2-2; 10 positions agree with TRBD2. The CDR3 has 18 residues. Looked up from germline, CDR1 is SSHAT and CDR2 is FNYEAQ (reference sequence). The CDR3 loop reads CASSLESSSGGNTGELFF. The CDR3 region has the DNA TGTGCTAGCAGCTTAGAGAGCTCTAGCGGGGGAAACACCGGGGAGCTGTTTTTT.

The rearrangement uses TRBV6-4 and TRBJ2-3; no reliable D call. The CDR3 runs 14 residues. From germline, CDR1 is MRHNA and CDR2 SNTAGT. The ends were cut back, 4 bases at V and 4 bases at J, with 12 bases in the middle. CDR3 loop: CASSADSFADTQYF. The CDR3 DNA sequence: TGTGCCAGCAGTGCCGACTCGTTCGCAGATACGCAGTATTTT.

This clone has just one count. This rearrangement joins TRBV9 to TRBJ2-2; the D gene could be TRBD1 or TRBD2 (6 bases each). V was cut by 0 bases and J by 2 bases, with 11 bases left in between. The CDR3 has 16 amino acids. Germline V gives CDR1 SGDLS, CDR2 YYNGEE. The CDR3 loop is CASSVAGGLNTGELFF. The CDR3 nucleotides are TGTGCCAGCAGCGTAGCTGGGGGGCTTAACACCGGGGAGCTGTTTTTT. Drawing the rest from reference TRBV9 and TRBJ2-2, the complete variable domain is DSGVTQTPKHLITATGQRVTLRCSPRSGDLSVYWYQQSLDQGLQFLIQYYNGEERAKGNILERFSAQQFPDLHSELNLSSLELGDSALYFCASSVAGGLNTGELFFGEGSRLTVL.

This sequence joins TRBV5-1 and TRBJ2-7; D tentatively fits TRBD1 or TRBD2 (5 bases each). V dropped 5 bases and J dropped 3 bases, with 12 bases sitting between them. The CDR3 consists of 13 residues. CDR1 is SGHRS, CDR2 YFSETQ, per germline. Here the CDR3 reads CASRGDVNYEQYF. Written as DNA, the CDR3 is TGCGCCAGCAGGGGGGACGTGAACTACGAGCAGTACTTC.

The chain is built from TRBV19 and TRBJ2-6; a weak D match, TRBD2 (6 bases). CDR1 LNHDA and CDR2 SQIVND come from the germline V gene (reference sequence). The CDR3 sequence is 17 residues long. V shed 5 bases and J shed 2 bases, with 16 bases lying between them. This CDR3 is CASSLGQGGAGANVLTF. The CDR3 DNA follows: TGTGCCAGTAGTCTGGGGCAGGGAGGCGCTGGGGCCAACGTCCTGACTTTC.

The gene calls are TRBV2 and TRBJ2-3; the match to TRBD2 covers 10 bases. The CDR3 length is 16 residues. The V and J ends lost 7 bases and 3 bases, in that order; junction bases with no gene match: 10. In germline, CDR1 is SNHLY, CDR2 FYNNEI. CDR3 sequence reads: CASISALAGATDTQYF. In DNA form, the CDR3 reads TGTGCCAGCATCTCCGCGCTAGCGGGAGCAACAGATACGCAGTATTTT.